The T cell receptor beta chain under discussion was sequenced for a study of CD8 T cells in ankylosing spondylitis. Study-level results: Previous work reported some of these motif variants in the synovial fluid and blood of reactive arthritis. Reports say disease-linked clones showed up significantly more in matched ankylosing spondylitis synovial fluid.

TCRdb re-derived calls from the 5' RACE reads in MiXCR, one entry per CDR3 protein. The table shows some 250,000 distinct CDR3 sequences, with roughly a quarter occurring only once. This clonotype appeared a few times. What it recognizes is unknown. Material: blood, either unsorted or a sorted T cell fraction (not recorded which). This receptor was identified in a male donor with ankylosing spondylitis or in good health (not recorded which).

CDR3 sequence (DNA): TGTGCCAGCAGCCCATACCTGGGGCAGGCGGGCGGAAACACCATATATTTT. Protein sequence: CASSPYLGQAGGNTIYF. V and J are TRBV7-6 and TRBJ1-3; D perhaps matches TRBD1 (5 bases). The CDR3 spans 17 residues. Looked up from germline, CDR1 is SGHVS and CDR2 is FNYEAQ. V dropped 5 bases and J dropped 4 bases, with 21 bases sitting between them.